This T cell receptor (beta chain) was captured in a study of T cell clones after liver transplantation. In the study overall: Patients counted as tolerant after at least one year off all immunosuppression, enzymes not exceeding twice normal.

This table comes from immunoSEQ multiplex PCR, and its TCRdb copy is limited to in-frame clones, with some not included. The sample holds 12,000 to 15,000 clones, around 90% seen once. The V end was cut by 1 base, the J end by 5 bases, with 19 bases between. CDR3 size: 17 residues. Germline V lookup: CDR1 SGHNT, CDR2 YENEEA. The material sequenced was CD8+ T cells from blood, taken before liver transplant. The TCR comes from a human donor who received a liver transplant. This chain connects TRBV11-3 to TRBJ2-3; D is possibly TRBD1 (6 bases). The CDR3 DNA reads TGTGCCAGCAGCTTAGCAAGGGGGTCCGGGAAGGGAGATACGCAGTATTTT. Its translation is CASSLARGSGKGDTQYF.